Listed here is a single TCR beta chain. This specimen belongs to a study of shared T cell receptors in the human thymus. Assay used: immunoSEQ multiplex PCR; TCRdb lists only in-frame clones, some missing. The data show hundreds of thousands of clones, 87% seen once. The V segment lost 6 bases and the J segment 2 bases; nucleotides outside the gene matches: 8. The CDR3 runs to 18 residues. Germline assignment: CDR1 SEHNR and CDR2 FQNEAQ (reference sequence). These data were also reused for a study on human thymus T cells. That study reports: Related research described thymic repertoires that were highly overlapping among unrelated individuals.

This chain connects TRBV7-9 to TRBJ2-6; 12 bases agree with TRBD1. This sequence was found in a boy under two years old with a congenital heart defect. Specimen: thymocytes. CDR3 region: CASRAPGQGAAGANVLTF. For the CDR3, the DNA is TGTGCCAGCAGAGCACCGGGACAGGGGGCTGCTGGGGCCAACGTCCTGACTTTC.